The 10 T cell receptor beta chains listed next were all sequenced from one sample in a study of siplizumab effects on memory and regulatory T cells. Produced via immunoSEQ multiplex PCR; TCRdb's table is partial and in-frame only. The sample records more than 90,000 clones, around 94% being singletons. The sample consisted of non-Treg CD4+ T cells sorted from blood. The receptors stem from a human donor in good health.

V is TRBV27 and J is TRBJ2-3; D is uncertain. Germline assignment: CDR1 MNHEY and CDR2 SMNVEV (reference sequence). The V end was cut by 6 bases, the J end by 1 base, with 8 bases between. The CDR3 has 13 residues. DNA for the CDR3: TGTGCCAGCAGGGGAACGGGCACAGATACGCAGTATTTT. Its translation is CASRGTGTDTQYF.

V and J are TRBV5-1 and TRBJ2-7, with 8 positions matching TRBD2. CDR1 is SGHRS, CDR2 YFSETQ, per germline. CDR3 size: 16 residues. J gave up 0 bases and V 5 bases, and 10 bases lay outside the gene matches. CDR3 nucleotide sequence: TGCGCCAGCAGGGGCTCCCGGGGGGGCCTCTCCTACGAGCAGTACTTC. As protein: CASRGSRGGLSYEQYF.

The CDR3 loop is CASSPISGVKNNEQFF. CDR3 bases: TGTGCCAGCAGCCCGATTAGCGGGGTTAAGAACAATGAGCAGTTCTTC. This chain links TRBV5-5 with TRBJ2-1; 8 bases align to TRBD2. After removal of 4 bases from V and 5 bases from J, the junction contained 11 bases not matched to a gene. The germline V gene has CDR1 SGHKS and CDR2 YYEKEE (reference sequence). CDR3 length: 16 amino acids.

CDR3 coding DNA: TGCGCCAGCAGCTTGGTTGGGGCGGGCCAGCCCCAGCATTTT. This gives the protein CASSLVGAGQPQHF. This chain connects TRBV5-1 to TRBJ1-5; tentative D call: TRBD1 (5 bases). This CDR3 has 14 amino acids. Germline assignment: CDR1 SGHRS and CDR2 YFSETQ. Deletions cut 0 bases from V and 7 bases from J, with 11 bases between.

The chain couples TRBV9 to TRBJ2-2, with D perhaps matching TRBD2 (5 bases). The V gene's germline CDR1 is SGDLS and CDR2 YYNGEE. This CDR3 region has 15 residues. V lost 1 base, J lost 4 bases, and 11 bases lay in between. The CDR3 nucleotides read TGTGCCAGCAGCGTACGTTCTAGCAGCACCGGGGAGCTGTTTTTT. The encoded protein is CASSVRSSSTGELFF.

The chain is built from TRBV11-2 and TRBJ2-7; D ambiguous. V was pared by 1 base and J by 5 bases, with 9 bases between. The CDR3 totals 13 residues. The V gene's germline CDR1 is SGHAT and CDR2 FQNNGV. The CDR3: CASSLVSRHEQYF. The CDR3 region has the DNA TGTGCCAGCAGCTTAGTATCCCGCCACGAGCAGTACTTC.

This sequence joins TRBV5-1 and TRBJ1-2, with D possibly matching TRBD1 (5 bases). Germline CDR1 reads SGHRS; CDR2 reads YFSETQ. The CDR3 is 12 amino acids. V was shortened by 4 bases and J by 5 bases, with 9 bases between the two germline ends. CDR3 sequence: CASSGEGYGYTF. CDR3 in DNA: TGCGCCAGCAGCGGCGAGGGGTATGGCTACACCTTC.

This chain joins TRBV25-1 and TRBJ2-7; the D gene is possibly TRBD2 (5 bases). Looked up from germline, CDR1 is MGHDK and CDR2 is SYGVNS. With 4 bases removed from V and 4 bases from J, the gap between germline ends came to 20 bases. CDR3 length: 16 amino acids. CDR3 amino acids: CASSVPRDRGEYEQYF. CDR3 sequence (DNA): TGTGCCAGCAGTGTACCCCGAGATCGTGGGGAGTACGAGCAGTACTTC.

This rearrangement joins TRBV6-1 to TRBJ2-7, with D perhaps matching TRBD2 (6 bases). CDR3 length equals 15 residues. The V and J ends lost 4 bases and 4 bases respectively, with 17 bases between them. CDR1 and CDR2 from the germline V gene are MNHNS and SASEGT. CDR3 protein: CASSVTDEGGYEQYF. The CDR3 DNA is TGTGCCAGCAGTGTCACAGATGAGGGAGGATACGAGCAGTACTTC.

The rearrangement uses TRBV19 and TRBJ2-7; 9 nucleotides agree with TRBD2. CDR1 LNHDA and CDR2 SQIVND come from the germline V gene (reference sequence). This CDR3 contains 15 residues. The trim removed 6 bases at V and 5 bases at J, leaving 11 bases unmatched. The CDR3 DNA is TGTGCCAGTAGCCCCTGGACTAGCGACGGCCACGAGCAGTACTTC. It translates to CASSPWTSDGHEQYF.